This T cell receptor (beta chain) originates from a study of T cell clones after liver transplantation. Study-level information: Standard immunosuppression, with no induction, continued until 12-24 months after transplant. Timepoints were pre-transplant, pre-withdrawal, and after withdrawal was completed or failed. General observations from the study: Post-transplant time points were not standardized, so conclusions are preliminary.

Concerning this clone itself: Antigen specificity is unknown.

TCRdb's table, derived via immunoSEQ multiplex PCR, lists solely in-frame clones and lacks some. The sample lists about 120,000 clones, approximately 90% occurring once. Germline values: CDR1 KGHSH, CDR2 LQKENI. The length of the CDR3 is 13 residues. V was pared by 2 bases and J by 1 base, with 5 bases between. Source: CD4+ T cells from blood, taken 12 months after liver transplant. The origin of this receptor is a human patient who received a liver transplant. Some T cells may be the graft donor's. The rearrangement uses TRBV18 and TRBJ1-1; tentative D call: TRBD1 (5 bases). The CDR3 loop is CASSPGTNTEAFF. CDR3 nucleotide sequence: TGTGCCAGCTCACCAGGGACGAACACTGAAGCTTTCTTT. Variable domain in full (rest from reference TRBV18 and TRBJ1-1): NAGVMQNPRHLVRRRGQEARLRCSPMKGHSHVYWYRQLPEEGLKFMVYLQKENIIDESGMPKERFSAEFPKEGPSILRIQQVVRGDSAAYFCASSPGTNTEAFFGQGTRLTVV.